Below, 31 T cell receptor beta chains from the same sample are listed, as sequenced in a study of CD8 T cells in ankylosing spondylitis. Each CDR3 protein gets one entry after TCRdb re-called the 5' RACE reads with MiXCR. The sample records around 130,000 distinct CDR3 sequences, roughly 15% being singletons. The specimen sequenced was blood, either unsorted or a sorted T cell fraction (not recorded which). The source is a female donor with ankylosing spondylitis or in good health (not recorded which).

This clonotype was seen many times. The chain has TRBV3-1 and TRBJ2-3; tentatively, D is TRBD2 (6 bases). From germline, CDR1 is LGHDT and CDR2 YNNKEL (reference sequence). The CDR3 is 16 residues long. The V end was cut by 0 bases, the J end by 1 base, with 11 bases between. CDR3 in DNA: TGTGCCAGCAGCCAAGATGGGCGGGGAGGCACAGATACGCAGTATTTT. It encodes CASSQDGRGGTDTQYF.

This clonotype was detected only a few times. The J gene is TRBJ2-7, the V gene TRBV28; 8 positions agree with TRBD2. Germline values: CDR1 MDHEN, CDR2 SYDVKM. The CDR3 loop spans 13 amino acids. The V gene end was trimmed by 4 bases and the J gene end by 6 bases; junction bases not matched to a gene: 5. This chain's CDR3 is CASSYRGGSEQYF. The CDR3 nucleotides are TGTGCCAGCAGTTACCGGGGGGGCTCCGAGCAGTACTTC. Complete variable domain (other parts from reference TRBV28 and TRBJ2-7): DVKVTQSSRYLVKRTGEKVFLECVQDMDHENMFWYRQDPGLGLRLIYFSYDVKMKEKGDIPEGYSVSREKKERFSLILESASTNQTSMYLCASSYRGGSEQYFGPGTRLTVT.

This clonotype was seen many times. This rearrangement joins TRBV5-1 to TRBJ2-7; 7 positions agree with TRBD1. Germline V lookup: CDR1 SGHRS, CDR2 YFSETQ. The V gene end was trimmed by 5 bases and the J gene end by 2 bases; junction bases not matched to a gene: 13. The CDR3 extends over 16 amino acids. The chain's CDR3 is CASSKVSGTVTYEQYF. The CDR3 DNA follows: TGCGCCAGCAGTAAGGTTTCCGGGACAGTTACCTACGAGCAGTACTTC.

This chain connects TRBV19 to TRBJ2-5; 7 bases match TRBD1. The ends lost 5 bases at V and 4 bases at J; junction bases unmatched: 10. The CDR3 has 15 amino acids. Germline V gives CDR1 LNHDA, CDR2 SQIVND (reference sequence). CDR3 residues: CASSQRDSRGETQYF. CDR3 in DNA: TGTGCCAGTAGTCAAAGGGACAGCCGGGGAGAGACCCAGTACTTC.

Ten or more counts support this clonotype. The chain is built from TRBV12-3 or TRBV12-4 and TRBJ2-7; D is unresolved. V gave up 6 bases and J gave up 7 bases, with 13 bases separating them. The CDR3 covers 12 residues. CDR3 bases: TGTGCCAGCAGCCAACGCGTTAGAGAGCAGTACTTC. It is translated as CASSQRVREQYF.

This clonotype was seen at least ten times. The chain has TRBV4-2 and TRBJ2-1, with D hard to call. The V gene lost 0 bases and the J gene lost 3 bases, with 15 bases spanning the gap. Germline CDR1 is LGHNA and CDR2 is YNFKEQ. The CDR3 is 17 amino acids. The CDR3 spells CASSQEPAGLLYNEQFF. CDR3 nucleotides: TGTGCCAGCAGCCAAGAGCCGGCTGGGCTCCTCTACAATGAGCAGTTCTTC.

This rearrangement joins TRBV5-1 to TRBJ1-1, with TRBD1 matching 9 bases. With V trimmed by 4 bases and J by 5 bases, 6 bases remained unmatched. Germline assignment: CDR1 SGHRS and CDR2 YFSETQ. There are 14 residues in the CDR3. The CDR3 is CASSPGQGWTEAFF. CDR3 nucleotide sequence: TGCGCCAGCAGCCCGGGACAGGGTTGGACTGAAGCTTTCTTT.

This clonotype was found a few times. This chain uses TRBV20-1 with TRBJ2-2; D might be TRBD2 (5 bases). Germline V gene lookup returns CDR1 DFQATT and CDR2 SNEGSKA (reference sequence). The CDR3 is 13 residues long. Trimming took 0 bases from V and 7 from J, leaving 9 bases between them. The CDR3 sequence is CSARDLAVGELFF. The CDR3 DNA sequence: TGCAGTGCTAGAGACCTAGCCGTCGGGGAGCTGTTTTTT.

The chain has TRBV7-2 and TRBJ2-1, with TRBD2 matching 10 bases. V lost 2 bases, J lost 9 bases, and 13 bases stayed unmatched. The CDR3 sequence is 17 residues long. Germline CDR1 reads SGHTA; CDR2 reads FQGNSA. This chain's CDR3 is CASSLKWTSGSAIEQFF. CDR3 DNA sequence: TGTGCCAGCAGCTTAAAATGGACTAGCGGTAGTGCGATTGAGCAGTTCTTC.

This clonotype was seen ten or more times. V and J are TRBV12-3 or TRBV12-4 and TRBJ2-3; 8 nucleotides agree with TRBD1. Losses at the gene ends were 7 bases for V and 0 bases for J; bases not matched to a gene: 6. The CDR3 consists of 15 residues. CDR3 nucleotides: TGTGCCAGCACTTCGGGGGACAGGAGCACAGATACGCAGTATTTT. The encoded protein is CASTSGDRSTDTQYF.

This clonotype has a count of ten or more. The chain combines TRBV12-3 or TRBV12-4 with TRBJ2-6; no firm D call. V was pared by 5 bases and J by 2 bases, with 10 bases between. CDR3 size: 15 residues. CDR3 nucleotide sequence: TGTGCCAGCAGTCTACACGGACCTGGGGCCAACGTCCTGACTTTC. It yields the protein CASSLHGPGANVLTF.

This clonotype was counted many times. The rearrangement uses TRBV20-1 and TRBJ2-2; D is perhaps TRBD1 (5 bases). Trimming shortened V by 4 bases and J by 7 bases, and 10 bases separated the two germline ends. Germline-derived CDR1 and CDR2 are DFQATT and SNEGSKA (reference sequence). The length of the CDR3 is 12 residues. CDR3 coding DNA: TGCAGTGCTAAAGGGGCTGTCGGGGAGCTGTTTTTT. Protein: CSAKGAVGELFF.

This clonotype was detected ten times or more. The chain joins TRBV15 to TRBJ1-6; D uncertain. Germline-derived CDR1 and CDR2 are LNHNV and YYDKDF (reference sequence). Trimming shortened V by 7 bases and J by 8 bases, and 15 bases separated the two germline ends. The CDR3 is 14 amino acids. This CDR3 is CATTPGRLDSPLHF. As DNA, the CDR3 is TGTGCCACCACGCCCGGACGTTTAGATTCACCCCTCCACTTT.

This clonotype was detected many times. The chain employs TRBV5-1 and TRBJ2-2; 12 nucleotides match TRBD2. CDR3 length: 17 residues. The trim removed 4 bases at V and 4 bases at J, leaving 8 bases unmatched. The V gene's germline CDR1 is SGHRS and CDR2 YFSETQ. CDR3 sequence reads: CASSVRTSGGSTGELFF. CDR3 coding DNA: TGCGCCAGCAGCGTACGAACTAGCGGGGGGAGCACCGGGGAGCTGTTTTTT.

There are many counts of this clonotype. The chain joins TRBV5-1 to TRBJ2-3, with D unclear. Per the germline V gene, CDR1 is SGHRS and CDR2 is YFSETQ. V shed 5 bases and J shed 0 bases, with 10 bases lying between them. This CDR3 has 14 residues. CDR3 sequence reads: CASSLSQSTDTQYF. The DNA for the CDR3 is TGCGCCAGCAGTTTGAGTCAGAGCACAGATACGCAGTATTTT.

There are many counts of this clonotype. V gene TRBV2 combines with J gene TRBJ2-6; D ambiguous. This CDR3 has 18 amino acids. V shed 2 bases and J shed 0 bases, with 14 bases lying between them. Germline-derived CDR1 and CDR2 are SNHLY and FYNNEI. CDR3 sequence: CASSEWWWLLSGANVLTF. DNA of the CDR3: TGTGCCAGCAGTGAATGGTGGTGGTTACTCTCTGGGGCCAACGTCCTGACTTTC.

The gene calls are TRBV11-2 and TRBJ2-5; the D gene is possibly TRBD1 (6 bases). Germline loops: CDR1 SGHAT, CDR2 FQNNGV. There are 15 residues in the CDR3. V was cut by 2 bases and J by 2 bases, with 12 bases left in between. The CDR3 sequence: CASSLRGQSQETQYF. The CDR3 nucleotides are TGTGCCAGCAGCTTAAGAGGACAGAGTCAAGAGACCCAGTACTTC. Full variable domain (remainder filled in from reference TRBV11-2 and TRBJ2-5): EAGVAQSPRYKIIEKRQSVAFWCNPISGHATLYWYQQILGQGPKLLIQFQNNGVVDDSQLPKDRFSAERLKGVDSTLKIQPAKLEDSAVYLCASSLRGQSQETQYFGPGTRLLVL.

The chain links TRBV20-1 to TRBJ2-7, with D perhaps matching TRBD2 (5 bases). This CDR3 has 14 amino acids. Deletions cut 3 bases from V and 3 bases from J, with 15 bases between. The germline gives CDR1 DFQATT, CDR2 SNEGSKA (reference sequence). The CDR3 region is CSARSFSEGYEQYF. CDR3 nucleotides: TGCAGTGCTAGGAGTTTTAGTGAGGGCTACGAGCAGTACTTC.

Many counts were recorded for this clonotype. The V and J genes are TRBV12-3 or TRBV12-4 and TRBJ2-7, with TRBD1 as a possible D gene (5 bases). V was pared by 4 bases and J by 6 bases, with 13 bases between. The CDR3 totals 13 residues. CDR3 in amino acids: CASSYPGWVEQYF. In DNA, the CDR3 is TGTGCCAGCAGTTATCCAGGGTGGGTCGAGCAGTACTTC.

This clonotype was detected only a few times. The J gene is TRBJ1-5, the V gene TRBV20-1, with 8 positions matching TRBD1. Trimming took 5 bases from V and 1 from J; bases not matched to a gene: 10. The CDR3 spans 16 residues. Germline V CDR1 and CDR2: DFQATT, SNEGSKA (reference sequence). The CDR3 DNA sequence: TGCAGTGCTCACCGGACAGGGACGGGGAGCAATCAGCCCCAGCATTTT. Protein: CSAHRTGTGSNQPQHF.

This clonotype was counted at least ten times. The chain joins TRBV25-1 to TRBJ2-4; a possible D gene is TRBD1 (6 bases). Germline lookup yields CDR1 MGHDK and CDR2 SYGVNS. The V and J ends lost 4 bases and 6 bases respectively, with 25 bases between them. The CDR3 covers 18 residues. The CDR3 DNA reads TGTGCCAGCAGTGGGGGAAGGGACAAGGATGCGTCGGGAAACATTCAGTACTTC. Protein product: CASSGGRDKDASGNIQYF.

This clonotype was detected a few times. The chain carries TRBV5-1 and TRBJ2-7; D call uncertain. The V end lost 3 bases, the J end lost 3 bases, and 10 bases lay between the germline ends. This CDR3 has 13 residues. Germline V gives CDR1 SGHRS, CDR2 YFSETQ. CDR3 DNA: TGCGCCAGCAGCTCCCAGTCGGGCTACGAGCAGTACTTC. It translates to CASSSQSGYEQYF.

This clonotype was seen only a few times. The gene calls are TRBV28 and TRBJ2-5; D is possibly TRBD2 (5 bases). This CDR3 is built from 14 residues. Looked up from germline, CDR1 is MDHEN and CDR2 is SYDVKM. V lost 3 bases to trimming and J lost 3 bases, with 11 bases between them. Written as DNA, the CDR3 is TGTGCCAGCAGTTTCCAATGGGGAGAAGAGACCCAGTACTTC. Amino acids: CASSFQWGEETQYF.

In its sample, this clonotype was seen many times. This rearrangement joins TRBV29-1 to TRBJ1-1; 11 positions agree with TRBD1. The CDR3 consists of 19 residues. Per the germline V gene, CDR1 is SQVTM and CDR2 is ANQGSEA. With 4 bases clipped from V and 0 bases from J, the junction kept 16 bases outside the gene matches. CDR3 sequence (DNA): TGCAGCGTTGTAAGGGACAGGGGGGCAGGGGCTCGCTTGAACACTGAAGCTTTCTTT. Encoded protein: CSVVRDRGAGARLNTEAFF.

Ten or more counts support this clonotype. The chain joins TRBV5-1 to TRBJ1-1; D remains ambiguous. The CDR3 contains 13 residues. The germline V gene encodes CDR1 SGHRS and CDR2 YFSETQ. V was shortened by 5 bases and J by 1 base, with 9 bases between the two germline ends. CDR3 DNA sequence: TGCGCCAGCAGACCGCAGCAGAACACTGAAGCTTTCTTT. Protein sequence: CASRPQQNTEAFF.

Ten or more counts support this clonotype. This chain links TRBV6-4 with TRBJ2-3; D is undetermined. V lost 3 bases and J lost 1, with 5 bases in between. The CDR3 runs 13 residues. CDR1 MRHNA and CDR2 SNTAGT come from the germline V gene. The CDR3 coding sequence is TGTGCCAGCAGTGAGAAGGGCACAGATACGCAGTATTTT. It translates to CASSEKGTDTQYF.

The table lists this clonotype with many counts. The V gene is TRBV20-1, the J gene TRBJ2-3; TRBD2 aligns across 8 bases. The CDR3 is 14 residues long. Germline CDR1 is DFQATT and CDR2 is SNEGSKA (reference sequence). V lost 0 bases to trimming and J lost 8 bases; unmatched junction nucleotides: 7. The CDR3 loop is CSAREAGGQGTQYF. Here the CDR3 DNA reads TGCAGTGCTAGAGAGGCGGGGGGCCAAGGTACGCAGTATTTT.

This clonotype has only a few counts. This chain links TRBV19 with TRBJ2-1, with 7 bases that match TRBD2. The length of the CDR3 is 12 residues. V was pared by 3 bases and J by 10 bases, with 3 bases of the junction left unmatched. CDR1 is LNHDA and CDR2 is SQIVND in the germline V gene (reference sequence). DNA for the CDR3: TGTGCCAGTAGTATGACGCGGGAGGAGCAGTTCTTC. It codes for CASSMTREEQFF.

In its sample, this clonotype was seen a few times. The chain uses TRBV5-1 and TRBJ2-7, with TRBD2 matching over 8 bases. After removal of 0 bases from V and 5 bases from J, the junction contained 7 bases not matched to a gene. Germline-derived CDR1 and CDR2 are SGHRS and YFSETQ. This CDR3 comprises 15 residues. The CDR3 nucleotides are TGCGCCAGCAGCTTGGAAGGGACTAGATCCGACGAGCAGTACTTC. Translation gives CASSLEGTRSDEQYF.

The chain has TRBV5-1 and TRBJ2-1; D perhaps matches TRBD2 (5 bases). CDR3 size: 16 residues. V dropped 4 bases and J dropped 6 bases, with 20 bases sitting between them. Germline CDR1 reads SGHRS; CDR2 reads YFSETQ. The CDR3 is CASSPESRGIRNEQFF. CDR3 nucleotides: TGCGCCAGCAGCCCGGAAAGTCGAGGGATTCGCAATGAGCAGTTCTTC.

This clonotype was counted a few times. The chain recombines TRBV2 with TRBJ2-3; D unresolved. Germline CDR1 reads SNHLY; CDR2 reads FYNNEI. There are 14 residues in the CDR3. With 4 bases removed from V and 1 base from J, the gap between germline ends came to 9 bases. The CDR3 loop is CASSVRSGTDTQYF. For the CDR3, the DNA is TGTGCCAGCAGTGTCCGCTCTGGCACAGATACGCAGTATTTT.